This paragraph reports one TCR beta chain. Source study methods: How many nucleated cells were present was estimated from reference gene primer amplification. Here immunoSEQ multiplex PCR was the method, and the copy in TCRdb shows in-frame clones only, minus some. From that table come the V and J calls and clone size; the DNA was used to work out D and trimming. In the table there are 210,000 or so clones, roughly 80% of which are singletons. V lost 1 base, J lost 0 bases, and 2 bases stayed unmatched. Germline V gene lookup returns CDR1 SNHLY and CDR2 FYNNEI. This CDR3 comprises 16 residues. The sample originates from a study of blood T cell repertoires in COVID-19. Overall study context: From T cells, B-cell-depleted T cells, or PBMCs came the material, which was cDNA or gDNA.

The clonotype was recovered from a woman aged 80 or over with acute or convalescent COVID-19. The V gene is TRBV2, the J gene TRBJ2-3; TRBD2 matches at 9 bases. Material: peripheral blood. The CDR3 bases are TGTGCCAGCAGTGAAGAGGCGGGAGGGAGCACAGATACGCAGTATTTT. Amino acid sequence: CASSEEAGGSTDTQYF.